These T cell receptor beta chains were read from a single sample in a study of T cell responses to AZD1222 COVID-19 vaccine. Sequenced by immunoSEQ multiplex PCR; TCRdb stores in-frame clones only, minus some. The repertoire holds about 150,000 clones, with approximately 90% as singletons. This specimen consisted of peripheral blood, obtained 28 days after the second AZD1222 dose. These receptor sequences come from an adult who received the AZD1222 COVID-19 vaccine. Both conserved end residues are part of each CDR3. Each record gives: V gene, D gene, clone size, J gene, CDR3 DNA, CDR3 protein. D genes are given only for firm matches. Size is omitted from some rows. Given values are once, few, many or a class for expanded clones.

v_gene: TRBV5-1; d_gene: -; abundance: -; j_gene: TRBJ1-2; CDR3nt: TGCGCCAGCAGCTTTACCTCGACGGGGGGCTACACCTTC; CDR3aa: CASSFTSTGGYTF
v_gene: TRBV7-9; d_gene: -; abundance: -; j_gene: TRBJ2-7; CDR3nt: TGTGCCAGCAGCTTAGCCGACGAGCAGTACTTC; CDR3aa: CASSLADEQYF
v_gene: TRBV2; d_gene: -; abundance: -; j_gene: TRBJ2-7; CDR3nt: TGTGCCAGCAGTGAACAGGTAGGGGCCTACGAGCAGTACTTC; CDR3aa: CASSEQVGAYEQYF
v_gene: TRBV11-2; d_gene: -; abundance: -; j_gene: TRBJ2-3; CDR3nt: TGTGCCAGCAGCTTCCCCCCGAGGGACTCTAGCACAGATACGCAGTATTTT; CDR3aa: CASSFPPRDSSTDTQYF
v_gene: TRBV6-2/TRBV6-3; d_gene: TRBD1; abundance: -; j_gene: TRBJ2-4; CDR3nt: TGTGCCAGCAGTTACAACGGACAGGGCGAAAACATTCAGTACTTC; CDR3aa: CASSYNGQGENIQYF
v_gene: TRBV28; d_gene: -; abundance: -; j_gene: TRBJ1-2; CDR3nt: TGTGCCAGCAGCACCGCGGGGCGTATTTCCTATGGCTACACCTTC; CDR3aa: CASSTAGRISYGYTF
v_gene: TRBV7-9; d_gene: -; abundance: -; j_gene: TRBJ2-7; CDR3nt: TGTGCCAGCAGCTTGACCCTTTCCTACGAGCAGTACTTC; CDR3aa: CASSLTLSYEQYF
v_gene: TRBV7-2; d_gene: -; abundance: -; j_gene: TRBJ1-2; CDR3nt: TGTGCCAGCAGCTTAGCGCAGCCAGGGGCCTATGGCTACACCTTC; CDR3aa: CASSLAQPGAYGYTF
v_gene: TRBV19; d_gene: -; abundance: -; j_gene: TRBJ1-5; CDR3nt: TGTGCCAGTAGTATAAAGGGGGGGCGCCAGCCCCAGCATTTT; CDR3aa: CASSIKGGRQPQHF
v_gene: TRBV9; d_gene: TRBD2; abundance: -; j_gene: TRBJ2-7; CDR3nt: TGTGCCAGCAGCGTGGGAGGGATTAGCGGCTACGAGCAGTACTTC; CDR3aa: CASSVGGISGYEQYF
v_gene: TRBV7-9; d_gene: -; abundance: -; j_gene: TRBJ1-5; CDR3nt: TGTGCCAGCAGCTCGGGGGTCTCTCAGCCCCAGCATTTT; CDR3aa: CASSSGVSQPQHF
v_gene: TRBV21-1; d_gene: -; abundance: -; j_gene: TRBJ2-3; CDR3nt: TGTGCCAGCCCGGGGAAGCAGAAGAACACAGATACGCAGTATTTT; CDR3aa: CASPGKQKNTDTQYF
v_gene: TRBV19; d_gene: -; abundance: -; j_gene: TRBJ2-1; CDR3nt: TGTGCCAGTCACCCAGCGAGCTCCTACAATGAGCAGTTCTTC; CDR3aa: CASHPASSYNEQFF
v_gene: TRBV18; d_gene: -; abundance: -; j_gene: TRBJ1-1; CDR3nt: TGTGCCAGCTCACCATCTGTATCGGGCACTGAAGCTTTCTTT; CDR3aa: CASSPSVSGTEAFF
v_gene: TRBV5-1; d_gene: TRBD1; abundance: once; j_gene: TRBJ1-1; CDR3nt: TGCGCCAGCAGCTTGGTCCAGGGGGCAGTGGGTGAAGCTTTCTTT; CDR3aa: CASSLVQGAVGEAFF
v_gene: TRBV19; d_gene: -; abundance: -; j_gene: TRBJ1-3; CDR3nt: TGTGCCAGCGAGGACGGATCCTCTGGAAACACCATATATTTT; CDR3aa: CASEDGSSGNTIYF
v_gene: TRBV7-7; d_gene: TRBD2; abundance: -; j_gene: TRBJ2-7; CDR3nt: TGTGCCAGCAGCAAATCTCTAGCGGACTACGAGCAGTACTTC; CDR3aa: CASSKSLADYEQYF
v_gene: TRBV28; d_gene: -; abundance: -; j_gene: TRBJ2-5; CDR3nt: TGTGCCAGCCAGGTGGCCGTGGAGACCCAGTACTTC; CDR3aa: CASQVAVETQYF
v_gene: TRBV3-1/TRBV3-2; d_gene: TRBD2; abundance: -; j_gene: TRBJ2-3; CDR3nt: TGTGCCAGCAGCCAGGTAGCGGGAGCGGGCACAGATACGCAGTATTTT; CDR3aa: CASSQVAGAGTDTQYF
v_gene: TRBV6-5; d_gene: -; abundance: -; j_gene: TRBJ2-5; CDR3nt: TGTGCCAGCAGCAACAGCCGGCCCCAGGAGACCCAGTACTTC; CDR3aa: CASSNSRPQETQYF
v_gene: TRBV4-1; d_gene: -; abundance: -; j_gene: TRBJ1-5; CDR3nt: TGCGCCAGCAGCCCCGATGGGGGGGGGCCACTGCAACAGCCCCAGCATTTT; CDR3aa: CASSPDGGGPLQQPQHF
v_gene: TRBV7-2; d_gene: -; abundance: -; j_gene: TRBJ2-7; CDR3nt: TGTGCCAGCGCAAGGGACCCTTCCTACGAGCAGTACTTC; CDR3aa: CASARDPSYEQYF
v_gene: TRBV28; d_gene: TRBD1; abundance: -; j_gene: TRBJ1-1; CDR3nt: TGTGCCAGCAGCCCGGGACAGGGGAACACTGAAGCTTTCTTT; CDR3aa: CASSPGQGNTEAFF
v_gene: TRBV29-1; d_gene: -; abundance: -; j_gene: TRBJ2-1; CDR3nt: TGCAGCGTTGAAGGAACAGTTAGCTCCTACAATGAGCAGTTCTTC; CDR3aa: CSVEGTVSSYNEQFF
v_gene: TRBV10-3; d_gene: TRBD1; abundance: -; j_gene: TRBJ1-3; CDR3nt: TGTGCCACCAGGGGGATCTCTGGAAACACCATATATTTT; CDR3aa: CATRGISGNTIYF